This is a list of T cell receptor beta chains from one sample in a study of cytomegalovirus exposure and HLA in healthy donors. Libraries were prepared by immunoSEQ multiplex PCR; TCRdb keeps only in-frame clonotypes and omits some of them. The table shows about 190,000 clones, with roughly four fifths occurring only once. Source material: PBMCs. Receptor source: a woman aged 18-29 years in good health and CMV-seronegative. Both conserved end residues are part of each CDR3. The order of the fields is V gene, D gene, clone size, J gene, CDR3 protein, CDR3 DNA. A D gene is named only where the DNA matches it firmly. Clone sizes are given selectively: once, few, many, or a class where the clone is expanded.

v_gene: TRBV4-3
d_gene: TRBD2
abundance: once
j_gene: TRBJ2-3
CDR3aa: CASSPRTSPDTQYF
CDR3nt: TGCGCCAGCAGCCCCCGGACTAGCCCAGATACGCAGTATTTT

v_gene: TRBV2
d_gene: .
abundance: .
j_gene: TRBJ2-2
CDR3aa: CASSEVSGVTGELFF
CDR3nt: TGTGCCAGCAGTGAAGTGTCAGGGGTCACCGGGGAGCTGTTTTTT

v_gene: TRBV6-1
d_gene: TRBD1
abundance: .
j_gene: TRBJ1-2
CDR3aa: CASSGGTGKNFGYTF
CDR3nt: TGTGCCAGCAGTGGGGGGACAGGGAAGAATTTTGGCTACACCTTC

v_gene: TRBV28
d_gene: TRBD1
abundance: .
j_gene: TRBJ1-4
CDR3aa: CASSKRQGREKLFF
CDR3nt: TGTGCCAGCAGTAAAAGACAGGGGAGGGAAAAACTGTTTTTT

v_gene: TRBV28
d_gene: TRBD2
abundance: .
j_gene: TRBJ2-5
CDR3aa: CASSWSGGRQETQYF
CDR3nt: TGTGCCAGCAGTTGGTCGGGGGGGCGTCAAGAGACCCAGTACTTC

v_gene: TRBV4-1
d_gene: TRBD2
abundance: .
j_gene: TRBJ2-4
CDR3aa: CASSQLAGAAKNIQYF
CDR3nt: TGCGCCAGCAGCCAGCTAGCGGGAGCTGCCAAAAACATTCAGTACTTC

v_gene: TRBV7-9
d_gene: .
abundance: .
j_gene: TRBJ2-2
CDR3aa: CASRSRDSPNTGELFF
CDR3nt: TGTGCCAGCAGATCCCGGGACTCCCCGAACACCGGGGAGCTGTTTTTT

v_gene: TRBV6-5
d_gene: .
abundance: .
j_gene: TRBJ1-5
CDR3aa: CASSFPNQPQHF
CDR3nt: TGTGCCAGCAGTTTCCCAAATCAGCCCCAGCATTTT

v_gene: TRBV5-1
d_gene: TRBD1
abundance: many
j_gene: TRBJ2-3
CDR3aa: CASTRGQGTDTQYF
CDR3nt: TGCGCCAGCACCCGGGGACAGGGCACAGATACGCAGTATTTT

v_gene: TRBV25-1
d_gene: TRBD1
abundance: .
j_gene: TRBJ1-6
CDR3aa: CASSEAGTGYSPLHF
CDR3nt: TGTGCCAGCAGTGAAGCCGGGACAGGGTATTCACCCCTCCACTTT

v_gene: TRBV19
d_gene: TRBD1
abundance: .
j_gene: TRBJ2-1
CDR3aa: CASNAGQGILNEQFF
CDR3nt: TGTGCCAGTAATGCGGGACAGGGTATTTTAAATGAGCAGTTCTTC

v_gene: TRBV6-1
d_gene: .
abundance: few
j_gene: TRBJ1-1
CDR3aa: CASKLSGVLEAFF
CDR3nt: TGTGCCAGCAAGCTATCGGGGGTCCTTGAAGCTTTCTTT

v_gene: TRBV29-1
d_gene: .
abundance: .
j_gene: TRBJ2-1
CDR3aa: CSVERRGLGSYNEQFF
CDR3nt: TGCAGCGTTGAGAGGAGGGGGCTTGGCTCCTACAATGAGCAGTTCTTC

v_gene: TRBV10-3
d_gene: .
abundance: .
j_gene: TRBJ1-1
CDR3aa: CATSGMGRNTEAFF
CDR3nt: TGTGCCACTAGCGGGATGGGCCGGAACACTGAAGCTTTCTTT

v_gene: TRBV4-3
d_gene: TRBD2
abundance: .
j_gene: TRBJ2-3
CDR3aa: CASSQDRASGSLPTDTQYF
CDR3nt: TGCGCCAGCAGCCAAGATCGGGCTAGCGGGAGTTTGCCGACAGATACGCAGTATTTT

v_gene: TRBV7-9
d_gene: .
abundance: .
j_gene: TRBJ2-5
CDR3aa: CSSSEIPPGGGETQYF
CDR3nt: TGTTCCAGCAGCGAAATTCCTCCTGGGGGCGGAGAGACCCAGTACTTC

v_gene: TRBV28
d_gene: TRBD2
abundance: .
j_gene: TRBJ2-1
CDR3aa: CASSLGRRRLAGGQVF
CDR3nt: TGTGCCAGCAGTTTAGGAAGGCGGAGACTAGCGGGAGGCCAAGTCTTC

v_gene: TRBV4-3
d_gene: TRBD1
abundance: .
j_gene: TRBJ2-7
CDR3aa: CASSLYRGVSEQYF
CDR3nt: TGCGCCAGCAGCCTTTACAGGGGGGTCTCCGAGCAGTACTTC

v_gene: TRBV28
d_gene: TRBD1
abundance: .
j_gene: TRBJ1-1
CDR3aa: CASSSDREVTEAFF
CDR3nt: TGTGCCAGCAGTTCGGACAGGGAGGTGACTGAAGCTTTCTTT

v_gene: TRBV15
d_gene: TRBD2
abundance: .
j_gene: TRBJ2-6
CDR3aa: CATSRQGAGAGANVLTF
CDR3nt: TGTGCCACCAGCAGGCAAGGTGCGGGAGCTGGGGCCAACGTCCTGACTTTC

v_gene: TRBV11-2
d_gene: .
abundance: .
j_gene: TRBJ1-1
CDR3aa: CASTASVSRGTEAFF
CDR3nt: TGTGCCAGCACCGCTTCCGTCTCGCGAGGCACTGAAGCTTTCTTT

v_gene: TRBV28
d_gene: TRBD1
abundance: .
j_gene: TRBJ2-2
CDR3aa: CASSSQFPGQGTGELFF
CDR3nt: TGTGCCAGCAGTTCCCAATTCCCGGGACAGGGAACCGGGGAGCTGTTTTTT

v_gene: TRBV5-6
d_gene: TRBD1
abundance: few
j_gene: TRBJ2-7
CDR3aa: CASSHGTGPEQYF
CDR3nt: TGTGCCAGCAGCCACGGGACAGGCCCCGAGCAGTACTTC

v_gene: TRBV9
d_gene: TRBD2
abundance: .
j_gene: TRBJ2-3
CDR3aa: CASSVASLAGSISTDTQYF
CDR3nt: TGTGCCAGCAGCGTAGCGTCCCTAGCGGGAAGTATTAGCACAGATACGCAGTATTTT

v_gene: TRBV5-6
d_gene: .
abundance: .
j_gene: TRBJ1-1
CDR3aa: CASSLVNREAFF
CDR3nt: TGTGCCAGCAGCTTGGTTAACAGGGAAGCTTTCTTT

v_gene: TRBV27
d_gene: TRBD1
abundance: .
j_gene: TRBJ1-6
CDR3aa: CASSSDRDSPLHF
CDR3nt: TGTGCCAGCAGTTCGGACAGGGATTCACCCCTCCACTTT

v_gene: TRBV19
d_gene: .
abundance: .
j_gene: TRBJ2-3
CDR3aa: CATSSGEGFYTDTQYF
CDR3nt: TGTGCCACGTCATCCGGGGAAGGGTTTTATACAGATACGCAGTATTTT

v_gene: TRBV14
d_gene: .
abundance: once
j_gene: TRBJ1-2
CDR3aa: CASRRSGESGYTF
CDR3nt: TGTGCCAGCAGGCGCAGCGGGGAGAGTGGCTACACCTTC

v_gene: TRBV4-3
d_gene: .
abundance: few
j_gene: TRBJ1-5
CDR3aa: CASSPDRKQPQHF
CDR3nt: TGCGCCAGCAGCCCCGACAGGAAACAGCCCCAGCATTTT

v_gene: TRBV9
d_gene: TRBD1
abundance: once
j_gene: TRBJ2-6
CDR3aa: CASSVGQGVILSGANVLTF
CDR3nt: TGTGCCAGCAGCGTAGGGCAGGGGGTTATTCTCTCTGGGGCCAACGTCCTGACTTTC

v_gene: TRBV7-6
d_gene: TRBD2
abundance: .
j_gene: TRBJ2-3
CDR3aa: CASSPGGGLVDTQYF
CDR3nt: TGTGCCAGCAGCCCCGGGGGAGGGTTGGTTGATACGCAGTATTTT

v_gene: TRBV30
d_gene: .
abundance: few
j_gene: TRBJ1-1
CDR3aa: CAWRANTEAFF
CDR3nt: TGTGCCTGGAGGGCGAACACTGAAGCTTTCTTT

v_gene: TRBV10-1
d_gene: TRBD2
abundance: .
j_gene: TRBJ2-1
CDR3aa: CASSPRLAGGNEQFF
CDR3nt: TGCGCCAGCAGCCCGAGACTAGCGGGGGGCAATGAGCAGTTCTTC

v_gene: TRBV6-1
d_gene: .
abundance: few
j_gene: TRBJ2-3
CDR3aa: CASSELPSTDTQYF
CDR3nt: TGTGCCAGCAGTGAACTCCCCAGCACAGATACGCAGTATTTT

v_gene: TRBV7-2
d_gene: TRBD1
abundance: .
j_gene: TRBJ2-1
CDR3aa: CASSPITGAFYNEQFF
CDR3nt: TGTGCCAGCAGCCCGATTACAGGGGCCTTTTACAATGAGCAGTTCTTC

v_gene: TRBV4-2
d_gene: .
abundance: .
j_gene: TRBJ2-4
CDR3aa: CASSPTAGYGVRLDIQYF
CDR3nt: TGTGCCAGCAGCCCCACCGCGGGGTATGGGGTTCGTTTGGACATTCAGTACTTC

v_gene: TRBV19
d_gene: TRBD1
abundance: .
j_gene: TRBJ1-5
CDR3aa: CASTTDRAYSNQPQHF
CDR3nt: TGTGCCAGTACCACGGACAGGGCTTATAGCAATCAGCCCCAGCATTTT

v_gene: TRBV9
d_gene: TRBD1
abundance: .
j_gene: TRBJ1-1
CDR3aa: CASSVIRQGLNTEAFF
CDR3nt: TGTGCCAGCAGCGTAATAAGACAGGGGTTAAACACTGAAGCTTTCTTT

v_gene: TRBV9
d_gene: .
abundance: .
j_gene: TRBJ2-1
CDR3aa: CASSEGDPKGQFF
CDR3nt: TGTGCCAGCAGCGAGGGGGATCCGAAAGGGCAGTTCTTC

v_gene: TRBV29-1
d_gene: .
abundance: .
j_gene: TRBJ1-2
CDR3aa: CSVGGYTTGANYGYTF
CDR3nt: TGCAGCGTTGGGGGATATACAACAGGAGCTAACTATGGCTACACCTTC

v_gene: TRBV4-1
d_gene: .
abundance: .
j_gene: TRBJ2-5
CDR3aa: CASSQVGAKETQYF
CDR3nt: TGCGCCAGCAGCCAAGTGGGGGCGAAAGAGACCCAGTACTTC

v_gene: TRBV21-1
d_gene: .
abundance: .
j_gene: TRBJ2-2
CDR3aa: CASTEGLAGNTGELFF
CDR3nt: TGTGCCAGCACCGAAGGACTAGCGGGGAACACCGGGGAGCTGTTTTTT